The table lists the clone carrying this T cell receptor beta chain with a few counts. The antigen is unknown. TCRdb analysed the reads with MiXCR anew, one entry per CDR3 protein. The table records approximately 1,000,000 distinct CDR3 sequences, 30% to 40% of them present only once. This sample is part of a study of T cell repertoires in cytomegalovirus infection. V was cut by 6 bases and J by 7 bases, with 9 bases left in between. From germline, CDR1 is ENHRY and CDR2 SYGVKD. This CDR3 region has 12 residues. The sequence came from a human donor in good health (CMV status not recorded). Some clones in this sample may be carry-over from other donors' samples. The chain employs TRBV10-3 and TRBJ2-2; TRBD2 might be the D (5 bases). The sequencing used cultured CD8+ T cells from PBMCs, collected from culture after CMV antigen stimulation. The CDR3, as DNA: TGTGCCATCAGAGAGGGTTTCGGGGAGCTGTTTTTT. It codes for CAIREGFGELFF.